This is a list of T cell receptor beta chains from one sample in a study of blood T cell repertoires in COVID-19. Clones were read by immunoSEQ multiplex PCR, and TCRdb kept only the in-frame ones, dropping some. The data hold about 98,000 clones, with roughly 87% observed a single time. The sample taken for sequencing was peripheral blood. The receptors stem from a man aged 80 or over with acute or convalescent COVID-19. Each CDR3 is given without its conserved first and last residue. D genes are given only for firm matches. Clone size appears in some rows only: once, few, many, or a class for an expanded clone.

cdr3_length,j_call,v_call,d_call,clone_size,cdr3_aa
13,TRBJ1-1,TRBV7-9,.,.,ASSLRAGKNTEAF
14,TRBJ2-7,TRBV11-2,.,.,ASSSYPGTTSYEQY
13,TRBJ2-7,TRBV2,TRBD1,.,ASSDVGQGTVEQY
13,TRBJ2-1,TRBV27,TRBD2,.,ASRLAGGPYNEQF
13,TRBJ1-2,TRBV6-5,.,.,ASKFAGKDRLGYT
12,TRBJ1-4,TRBV30,TRBD1,once,AWSAGTGSEKLF
11,TRBJ1-1,TRBV5-1,.,.,ASSSNKGLEAF
11,TRBJ1-1,TRBV28,TRBD1,.,ASRTGTGSEAF
15,TRBJ2-3,TRBV7-2,TRBD2,once,ASRTGLAGGPTDTQY
16,TRBJ2-6,TRBV7-2,TRBD2,.,ASSSWTSGPSGANVLT
13,TRBJ2-1,TRBV5-1,TRBD2,.,ASSFSGGPNGEQF
10,TRBJ2-1,TRBV19,.,.,ASMNRGHEQF
13,TRBJ2-1,TRBV3-1/TRBV3-2,TRBD1,.,ASSQRDRNGNEQF
13,TRBJ2-1,TRBV24-1,TRBD2,.,ATSGLAGGYGEQF
11,TRBJ1-5,TRBV18,.,once,ASSPQGNQPQH
10,TRBJ1-6,TRBV2,.,.,ATQGLDSPLH
13,TRBJ2-3,TRBV5-1,TRBD2,.,ASSLRLANTDTQY
13,TRBJ2-7,TRBV5-1,TRBD1,.,ASSLEGQGVREQY
13,TRBJ2-2,TRBV7-9,TRBD1,.,ASSSGQGGTGELF
11,TRBJ1-1,TRBV28,TRBD1,many,ASSTGQGAEAF
11,TRBJ2-1,TRBV7-2,.,.,ASSLLSPPEQF
11,TRBJ2-7,TRBV7-9,TRBD1,.,ASSFTGDGEQY
14,TRBJ2-7,TRBV7-2,TRBD1,.,ASSLVAGGLSYEQY
12,TRBJ2-7,TRBV25-1,.,.,ASSVTGRGSEQY
12,TRBJ1-2,TRBV28,.,.,ASSRKGIVYGYT
11,TRBJ1-6,TRBV5-1,.,.,ASSLGQISPLH
12,TRBJ2-1,TRBV5-6,TRBD1,once,ASSPPTGANEQF
13,TRBJ2-7,TRBV11-2,TRBD1,.,ASSLVGQGAWEQY
12,TRBJ1-1,TRBV6-1,.,.,ASSENTMNTEAF
14,TRBJ2-1,TRBV18,TRBD2,once,ASSPKAGASYNEQF
10,TRBJ1-1,TRBV28,.,.,ASRERLAEAF
12,TRBJ1-1,TRBV19,.,.,ASSNSGMNTEAF
15,TRBJ1-1,TRBV19,TRBD1,once,ASSRAGTGGLNTEAF
13,TRBJ1-3,TRBV9,.,.,ASSAGHSARNTIY
12,TRBJ1-1,TRBV28,.,.,ASSLGTLNTEAF
11,TRBJ1-5,TRBV29-1,TRBD1,.,SVTPGGGGPQH
13,TRBJ1-1,TRBV9,TRBD1,few,ASSVDKGAYTEAF
17,TRBJ1-6,TRBV5-4,TRBD1,few,ASSLGTGTGVSYNSPLH
13,TRBJ2-1,TRBV7-2,TRBD1,few,ASSSYGTGNNEQF
11,TRBJ2-7,TRBV19,.,.,ASSIAPVYEQY
12,TRBJ1-5,TRBV19,TRBD1,.,ASSGGTGNQPQH
11,TRBJ2-7,TRBV6-5,TRBD1,.,ASRRDRNYEQY